This TCR beta chain emerged from a study of naive and memory T cell subsets. The beta constant-region primer was an equimolar mix of two oligonucleotides covering TRBC1 and TRBC2. The ligated cDNA underwent four PCR rounds using SP2 and nested alpha and beta constant-region primers. Ligation attached a single-stranded oligonucleotide with a 12-nucleotide UMI and the SP2 primer to the cDNA 3' end. TCRdb re-analysed the UMI-ligation and nested PCR reads in MiXCR, keeping a single row per CDR3 protein. This sample has about 120,000 distinct CDR3 sequences; roughly 36% occur once, and the top ten carry more than 0.8%. The germline gives CDR1 SNHLY, CDR2 FYNNEI. The ends were cut back, 6 bases at V and 4 bases at J, with 8 bases in the middle. This CDR3 is 12 amino acids long.

The sample was central memory CD4+ T cells from blood. This chain uses TRBV2 with TRBJ2-3; D gene uncertain. This sequence was found in a human donor in good health. DNA for the CDR3: TGTGCCAGCAGGGATTACTCAGATACGCAGTATTTT. Amino acid sequence: CASRDYSDTQYF.